This T cell receptor beta chain stems from a study of response to subunit inactivated influenza vaccine (dated by TCRdb to the late 2010s). As for the study more broadly: Deep quantitative T cell receptor repertoire profiling was used in the study to track responses to a trivalent subunit inactivated influenza vaccine.

This clonotype has ten or more counts. Its recognized antigen is unknown. Within one base of it there is no much larger clone, and no base qualities were kept. The research as a whole found: It was suggested by the authors that each seasonal influenza vaccination may recruit only a limited number of new T cells.

The CDR3 goes from the cysteine to the phenylalanine over 12 residues. Only the CDR3 DNA is retained, 36 bases long and in frame from the first base. Trimming costs V 5 bases and J 5 bases, and their ends lie 8 bases apart. CDR1 and CDR2 (SGHRS, YFSETQ) derive from the germline V gene. The library came from RT-PCR. The instrument was an Illumina HiSeq 2500. TCRdb handled the public reads itself, with Q25 trimming in fastp and clone calling in MiXCR, and kept productive beta chains. Records with the same CDR3 protein are collapsed into one entry carrying the most frequent genes and DNA. The sample table holds about 700,000 distinct CDR3 sequences, of which approximately 15% were seen once. Clones ranked in the top ten supply around a tenth of the sample.

Here the chain combines TRBV5-1 and TRBJ2-1; a tentative D call is TRBD1 (5 bases match). The material was PBMCs from blood, obtained approximately 13 days after vaccination. The TCR sequence derives from a man aged 45 to 65 who received an inactivated influenza vaccine. Donor details come from another sample of the same person, matched by shared clones. CDR3 sequence: CASSLGDNEQFF. The DNA sequence is given as TGCGCCAGCAGTCTAGGGGACAATGAGCAGTTCTTC.